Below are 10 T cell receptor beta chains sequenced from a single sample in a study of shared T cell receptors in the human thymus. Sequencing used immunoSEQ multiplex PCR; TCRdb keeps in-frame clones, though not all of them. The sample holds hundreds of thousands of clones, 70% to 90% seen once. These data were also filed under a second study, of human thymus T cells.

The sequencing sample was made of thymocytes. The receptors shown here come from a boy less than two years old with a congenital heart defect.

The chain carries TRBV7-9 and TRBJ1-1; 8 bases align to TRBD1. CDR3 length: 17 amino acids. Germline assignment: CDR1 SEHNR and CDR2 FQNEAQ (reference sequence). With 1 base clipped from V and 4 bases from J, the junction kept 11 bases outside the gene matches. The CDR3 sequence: CASSLDRTGRGATEAFF. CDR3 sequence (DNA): TGTGCCAGCAGCTTAGACAGGACAGGGCGAGGGGCCACTGAAGCTTTCTTT. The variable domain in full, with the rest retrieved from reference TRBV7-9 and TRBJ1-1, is DTGVSQNPRHKITKRGQNVTFRCDPISEHNRLYWYRQTLGQGPEFLTYFQNEAQLEKSRLLSDRFSAERPKGSFSTLEIQRTEQGDSAMYLCASSLDRTGRGATEAFFGQGTRLTVV.

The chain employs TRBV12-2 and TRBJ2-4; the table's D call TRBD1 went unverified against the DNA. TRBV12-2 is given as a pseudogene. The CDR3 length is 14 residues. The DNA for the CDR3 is TGTGCAAGTCGCTTAGTAGGGGGCGCAGACATTCAGTACTTC. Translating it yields CASRLVGGADIQYF.

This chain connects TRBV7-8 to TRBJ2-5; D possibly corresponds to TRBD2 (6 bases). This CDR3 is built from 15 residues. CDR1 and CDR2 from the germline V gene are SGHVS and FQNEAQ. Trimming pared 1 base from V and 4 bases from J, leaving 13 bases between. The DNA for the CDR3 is TGTGCCAGCAGCTTAGAGGTCGGGGGTCGAGAGACCCAGTACTTC. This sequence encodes CASSLEVGGRETQYF.

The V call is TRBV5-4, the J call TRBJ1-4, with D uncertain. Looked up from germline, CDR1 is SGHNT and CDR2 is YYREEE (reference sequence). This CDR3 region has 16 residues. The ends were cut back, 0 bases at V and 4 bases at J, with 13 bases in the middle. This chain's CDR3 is CASSLDKPEINEKLFF. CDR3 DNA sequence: TGTGCCAGCAGCTTGGACAAGCCGGAGATTAATGAAAAACTGTTTTTT.

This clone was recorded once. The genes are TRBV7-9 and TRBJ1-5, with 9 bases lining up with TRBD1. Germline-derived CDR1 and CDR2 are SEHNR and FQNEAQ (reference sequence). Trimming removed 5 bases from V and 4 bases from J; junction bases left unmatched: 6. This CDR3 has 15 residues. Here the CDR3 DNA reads TGTGCCAGCAGCGGGGACAGGGCTAGGAATCAGCCCCAGCATTTT. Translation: CASSGDRARNQPQHF.

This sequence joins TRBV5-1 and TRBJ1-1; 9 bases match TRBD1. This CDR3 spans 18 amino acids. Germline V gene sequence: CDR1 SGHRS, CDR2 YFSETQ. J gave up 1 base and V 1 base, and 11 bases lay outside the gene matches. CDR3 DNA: TGCGCCAGCAGCTTGAGCGGAGGACAGGGGCCCTCGAACACTGAAGCTTTCTTT. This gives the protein CASSLSGGQGPSNTEAFF.

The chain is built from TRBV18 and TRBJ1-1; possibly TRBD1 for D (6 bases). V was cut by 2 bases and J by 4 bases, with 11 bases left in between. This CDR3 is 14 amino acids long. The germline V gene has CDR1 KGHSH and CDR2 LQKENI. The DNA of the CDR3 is TGTGCCAGCTCACCATCCGGGGGGGCCACTGAAGCTTTCTTT. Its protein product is CASSPSGGATEAFF.

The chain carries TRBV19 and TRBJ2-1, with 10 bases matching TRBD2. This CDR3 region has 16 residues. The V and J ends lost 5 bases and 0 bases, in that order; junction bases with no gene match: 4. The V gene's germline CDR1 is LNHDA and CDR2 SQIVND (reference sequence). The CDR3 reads CASSLSGRSSYNEQFF. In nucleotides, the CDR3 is TGTGCCAGTAGTCTTAGCGGGAGGAGCTCCTACAATGAGCAGTTCTTC.

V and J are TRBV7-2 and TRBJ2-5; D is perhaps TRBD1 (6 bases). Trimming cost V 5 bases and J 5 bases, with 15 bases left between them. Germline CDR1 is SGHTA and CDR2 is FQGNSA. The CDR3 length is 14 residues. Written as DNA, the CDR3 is TGTGCCAGCAGCCCGGACAGCTTAGGGGAGACCCAGTACTTC. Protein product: CASSPDSLGETQYF.

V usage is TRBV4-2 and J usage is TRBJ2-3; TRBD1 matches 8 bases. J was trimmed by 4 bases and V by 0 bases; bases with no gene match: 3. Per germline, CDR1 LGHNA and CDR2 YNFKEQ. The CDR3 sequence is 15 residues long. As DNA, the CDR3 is TGTGCCAGCAGCCAAGATCCAGGGGGCCCAGATACGCAGTATTTT. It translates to CASSQDPGGPDTQYF.